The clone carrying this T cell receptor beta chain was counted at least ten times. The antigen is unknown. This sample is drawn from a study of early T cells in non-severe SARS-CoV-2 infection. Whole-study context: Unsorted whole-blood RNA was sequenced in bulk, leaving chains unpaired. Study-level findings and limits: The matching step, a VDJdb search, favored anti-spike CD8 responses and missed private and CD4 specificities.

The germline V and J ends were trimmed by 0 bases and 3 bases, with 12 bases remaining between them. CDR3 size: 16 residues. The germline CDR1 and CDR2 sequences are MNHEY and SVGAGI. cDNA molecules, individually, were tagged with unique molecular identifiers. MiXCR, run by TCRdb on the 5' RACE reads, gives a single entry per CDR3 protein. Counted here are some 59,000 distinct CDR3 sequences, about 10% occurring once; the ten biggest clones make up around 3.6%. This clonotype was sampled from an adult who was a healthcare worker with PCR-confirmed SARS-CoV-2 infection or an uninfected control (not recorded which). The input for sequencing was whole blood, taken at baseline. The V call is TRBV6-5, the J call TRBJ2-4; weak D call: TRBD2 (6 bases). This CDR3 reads CASSYSTGASKNIQYF. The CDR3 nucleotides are TGTGCCAGCAGTTACTCAACGGGAGCGAGCAAAAACATTCAGTACTTC.